This record covers a single T cell receptor (beta chain). Its antigen is unidentified. This sample is part of a study of vaccination and CD4 T cells after COVID-19. For the study at large: SARS-CoV-2, HCoV-NL63, HCoV-OC43 and HCoV-229E supplied the overlapping spike peptides used to stimulate cells. A CEFX pool, an HIV-1 Nef pool, or else no peptide went into the control cultures. The study's findings and limits: The researchers studied relatively few convalescent patients and omitted early post-infection timepoints.

The Oncomine TCR Beta short-read assay was what sequenced the DNA obtained from cultured CD4+ T cells. Researchers extracted genomic DNA from CD4+ T cells that had been cultured. Via MiXCR, TCRdb re-called the PCR reads, giving one row per CDR3 protein. The sample includes about 9,000 distinct CDR3 sequences, over 35% of them seen just once. Treatment specified: 10-day PBMC culture with coronavirus spike peptide pools or control peptides (ViraFEST assay). One should note that the unexposed donor's CD4+ T cells were collected before the COVID-19 pandemic (2011-2018). Both SARS-CoV-2 S/N and four cold-coronavirus spikes were used, cells permitting, to probe CD4+ T cells of unexposed donors. V shed 5 bases and J 1 base; nucleotides not matched to a gene: 7. Germline V CDR1 and CDR2: SEHNR, FQNEAQ (reference sequence). CDR3 length: 16 amino acids.

Sequencing input: CD4+ T cells from blood, cultured in vitro. The TCR sequence derives from a human donor in good health. The chain couples TRBV7-9 to TRBJ2-1, with 8 nucleotides matching TRBD2. CDR3 DNA sequence: TGTGCCAGCAGCCCAAAGGCGGGGGGTTCCTACAATGAGCAGTTCTTC. Protein product: CASSPKAGGSYNEQFF.